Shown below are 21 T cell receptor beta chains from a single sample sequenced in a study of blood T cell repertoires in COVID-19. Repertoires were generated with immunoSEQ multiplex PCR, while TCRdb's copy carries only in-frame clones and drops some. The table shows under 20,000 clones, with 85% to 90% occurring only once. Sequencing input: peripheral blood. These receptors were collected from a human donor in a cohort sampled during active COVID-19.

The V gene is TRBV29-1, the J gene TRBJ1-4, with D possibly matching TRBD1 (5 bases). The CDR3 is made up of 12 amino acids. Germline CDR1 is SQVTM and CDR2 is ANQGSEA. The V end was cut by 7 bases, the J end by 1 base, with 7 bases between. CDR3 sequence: CSARVTNEKLFF. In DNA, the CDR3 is TGCAGCGCCAGGGTAACTAATGAAAAACTGTTTTTT.

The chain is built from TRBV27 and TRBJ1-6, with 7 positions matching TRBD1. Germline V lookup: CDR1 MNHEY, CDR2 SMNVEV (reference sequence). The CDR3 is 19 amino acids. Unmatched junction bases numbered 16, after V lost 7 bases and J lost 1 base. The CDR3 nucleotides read TGTGCCAGCATCCTCCCCCCCCAGGGGGTAGGTTCCTATAATTCACCCCTCCACTTT. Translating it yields CASILPPQGVGSYNSPLHF.

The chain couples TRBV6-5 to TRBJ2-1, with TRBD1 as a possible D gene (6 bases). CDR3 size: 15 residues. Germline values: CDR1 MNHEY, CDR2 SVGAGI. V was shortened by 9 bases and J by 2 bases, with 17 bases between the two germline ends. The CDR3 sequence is CASGPNRVAYNEQFF. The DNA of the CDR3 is TGTGCCAGTGGACCAAACAGGGTTGCCTACAATGAGCAGTTCTTC.

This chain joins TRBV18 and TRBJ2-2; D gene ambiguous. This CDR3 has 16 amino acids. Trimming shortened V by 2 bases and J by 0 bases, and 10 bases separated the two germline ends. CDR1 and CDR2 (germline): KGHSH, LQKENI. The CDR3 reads CASSPVGVPNTGELFF. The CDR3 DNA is TGTGCCAGCTCACCAGTAGGAGTGCCGAACACCGGGGAGCTGTTTTTT.

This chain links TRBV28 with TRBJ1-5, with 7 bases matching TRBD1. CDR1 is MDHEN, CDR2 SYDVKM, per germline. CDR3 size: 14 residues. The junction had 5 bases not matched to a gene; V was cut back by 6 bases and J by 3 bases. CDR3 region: CASSQQGPNQPQHF. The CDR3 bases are TGTGCCAGCAGCCAACAGGGGCCCAATCAGCCCCAGCATTTT. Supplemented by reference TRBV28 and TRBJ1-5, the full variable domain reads DVKVTQSSRYLVKRTGEKVFLECVQDMDHENMFWYRQDPGLGLRLIYFSYDVKMKEKGDIPEGYSVSREKKERFSLILESASTNQTSMYLCASSQQGPNQPQHFGDGTRLSIL.

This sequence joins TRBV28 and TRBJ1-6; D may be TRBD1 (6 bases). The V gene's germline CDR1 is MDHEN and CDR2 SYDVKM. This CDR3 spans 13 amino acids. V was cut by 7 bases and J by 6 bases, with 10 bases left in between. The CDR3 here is CASTRQVNSPLHF. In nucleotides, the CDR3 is TGTGCCAGCACCCGACAGGTTAATTCACCCCTCCACTTT.

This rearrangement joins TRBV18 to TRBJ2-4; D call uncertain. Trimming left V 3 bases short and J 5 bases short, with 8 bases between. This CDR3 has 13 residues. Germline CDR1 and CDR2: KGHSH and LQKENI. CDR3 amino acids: CASSPAPENIQYF. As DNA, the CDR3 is TGTGCCAGCTCACCCGCCCCAGAAAACATTCAGTACTTC.

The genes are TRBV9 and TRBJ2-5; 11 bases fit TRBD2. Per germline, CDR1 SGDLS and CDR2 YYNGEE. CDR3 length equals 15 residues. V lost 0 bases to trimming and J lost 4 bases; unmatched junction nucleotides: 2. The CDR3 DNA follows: TGTGCCAGCAGCGTAGATAGCGGGAGGGGAGAGACCCAGTACTTC. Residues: CASSVDSGRGETQYF.

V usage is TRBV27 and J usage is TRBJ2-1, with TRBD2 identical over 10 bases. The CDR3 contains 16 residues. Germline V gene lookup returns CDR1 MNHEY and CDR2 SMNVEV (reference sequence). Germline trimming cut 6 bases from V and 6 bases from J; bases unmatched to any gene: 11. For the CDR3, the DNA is TGTGCCAGCAGAGTACTAGCGGGATTGGCGGGCAATGAGCAGTTCTTC. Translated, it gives CASRVLAGLAGNEQFF.

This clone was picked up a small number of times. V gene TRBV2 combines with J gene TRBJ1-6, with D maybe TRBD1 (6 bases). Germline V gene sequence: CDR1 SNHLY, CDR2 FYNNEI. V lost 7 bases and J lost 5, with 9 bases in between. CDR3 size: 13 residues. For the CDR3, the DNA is TGTGCCAGCATCGGACAGAATAATTCACCCCTCCACTTT. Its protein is CASIGQNNSPLHF.

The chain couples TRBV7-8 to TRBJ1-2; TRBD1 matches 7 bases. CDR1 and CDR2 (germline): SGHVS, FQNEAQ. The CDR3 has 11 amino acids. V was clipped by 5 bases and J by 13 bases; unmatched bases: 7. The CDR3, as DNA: TGTGCCAGCAGCCCAGGACAGGATCTCACCTTC. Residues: CASSPGQDLTF.

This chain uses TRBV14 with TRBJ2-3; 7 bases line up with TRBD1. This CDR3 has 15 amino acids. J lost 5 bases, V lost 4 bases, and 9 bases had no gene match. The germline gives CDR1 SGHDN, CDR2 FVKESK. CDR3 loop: CASSRIEGAEDTQYF. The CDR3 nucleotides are TGTGCCAGCAGCCGAATTGAGGGGGCAGAAGATACGCAGTATTTT.

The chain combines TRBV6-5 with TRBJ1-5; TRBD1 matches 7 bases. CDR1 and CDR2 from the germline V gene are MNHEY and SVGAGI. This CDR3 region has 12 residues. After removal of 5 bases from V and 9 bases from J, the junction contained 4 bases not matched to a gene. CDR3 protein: CASSNRGSPQHF. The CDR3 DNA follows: TGTGCCAGCAGTAACAGGGGTTCGCCCCAGCATTTT.

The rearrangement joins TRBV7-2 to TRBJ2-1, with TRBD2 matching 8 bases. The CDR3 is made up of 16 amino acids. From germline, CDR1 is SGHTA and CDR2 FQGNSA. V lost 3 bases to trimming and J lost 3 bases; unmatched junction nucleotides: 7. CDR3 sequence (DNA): TGTGCCAGCAGCTTTTATGGGCGGGGGGTCTACAATGAGCAGTTCTTC. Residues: CASSFYGRGVYNEQFF.

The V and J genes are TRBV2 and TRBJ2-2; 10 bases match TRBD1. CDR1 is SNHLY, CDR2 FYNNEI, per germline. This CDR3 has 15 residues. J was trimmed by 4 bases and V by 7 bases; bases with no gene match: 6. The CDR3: CASNARTGGTGELFF. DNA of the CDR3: TGTGCCAGCAACGCACGGACAGGGGGCACCGGGGAGCTGTTTTTT.

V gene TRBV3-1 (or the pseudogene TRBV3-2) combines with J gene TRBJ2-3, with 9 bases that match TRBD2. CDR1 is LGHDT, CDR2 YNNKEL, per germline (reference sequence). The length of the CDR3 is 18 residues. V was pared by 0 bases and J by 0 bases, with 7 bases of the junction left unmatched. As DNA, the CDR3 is TGTGCCAGCAGCCAAGAAGAGGGACTAGCAACAAGCACAGATACGCAGTATTTT. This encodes CASSQEEGLATSTDTQYF.

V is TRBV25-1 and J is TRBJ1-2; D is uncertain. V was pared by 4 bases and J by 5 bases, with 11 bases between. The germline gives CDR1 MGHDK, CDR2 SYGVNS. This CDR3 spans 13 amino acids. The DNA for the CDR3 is TGTGCCAGCAGTGCTCCTAGGGAGTATGGCTACACCTTC. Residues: CASSAPREYGYTF.

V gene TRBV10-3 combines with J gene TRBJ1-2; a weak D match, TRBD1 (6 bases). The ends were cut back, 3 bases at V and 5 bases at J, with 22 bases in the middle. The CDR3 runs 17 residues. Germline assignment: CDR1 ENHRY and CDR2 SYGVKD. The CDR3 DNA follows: TGTGCCATCAGTGATCTCGCCAGACTTAGGGGGGGGTATGGCTACACCTTC. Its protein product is CAISDLARLRGGYGYTF.

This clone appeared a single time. The DNA for the CDR3 is TGTGCCAGTAGTATAGATTGGACCCGGGGAGAGACCCAGTACTTC. Translated, it gives CASSIDWTRGETQYF. The chain is built from TRBV19 and TRBJ2-5, with D perhaps TRBD2 (5 bases). Trimming removed 0 bases from V and 4 bases from J, with 12 bases in between. Germline assignment: CDR1 LNHDA and CDR2 SQIVND (reference sequence). The CDR3 extends over 15 amino acids.

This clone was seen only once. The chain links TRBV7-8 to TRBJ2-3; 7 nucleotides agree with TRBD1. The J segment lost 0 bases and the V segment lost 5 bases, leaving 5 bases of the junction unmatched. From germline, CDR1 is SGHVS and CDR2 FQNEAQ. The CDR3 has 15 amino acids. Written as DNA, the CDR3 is TGTGCCAGCAGCCCTGGGACAGAGAGCACAGATACGCAGTATTTT. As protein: CASSPGTESTDTQYF.

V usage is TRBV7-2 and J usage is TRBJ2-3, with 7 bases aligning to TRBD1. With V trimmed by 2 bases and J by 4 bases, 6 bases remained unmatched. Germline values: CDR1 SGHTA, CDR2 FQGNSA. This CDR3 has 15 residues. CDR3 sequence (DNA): TGTGCCAGCAGCTTATTCTCAGGGGGTGCAGATACGCAGTATTTT. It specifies CASSLFSGGADTQYF.